This note documents a single T cell receptor (beta chain) sequence. The target antigen is unknown. A couple of CD3G-deficient patients had more severe autoimmunity; all had some. Regulatory (CD25-high CD127-low) and conventional (CD25-low CD127-high) CD4+ T cells were sorted separately. The data belong to a study of regulatory T cells. The CDR3 has 16 amino acids. V was cut by 0 bases and J by 2 bases, with 14 bases left in between. Germline CDR1 is SGHRS and CDR2 is YFSETQ. The primer mix had 52 TRBV and 13 TRBJ primers. Some clones are missing from TCRdb's copy, which holds only in-frame ones; the method was immunoSEQ multiplex PCR. Here the sample spans almost 30,000 clones, 80% to 95% being singletons. Points from the study as a whole: In CD3G-deficient patients, conventional CD4+ T cells were enriched for hydrophobic CDR3 residues at positions 6 and 7. In patients, unique TRB V-J pairs were restricted and V/J usage skewed, especially in Tregs.

This sequence originates from a person aged 18 to 30 with CD3G deficiency. Input material: conventional CD4+ T cells sorted from blood. The J gene is TRBJ2-5, the V gene TRBV5-1; a weak D match, TRBD2 (6 bases). CDR3 nucleotides: TGCGCCAGCAGCTTGGGCTCCTTCGGGGGTCAAGAGACCCAGTACTTC. This gives the protein CASSLGSFGGQETQYF.